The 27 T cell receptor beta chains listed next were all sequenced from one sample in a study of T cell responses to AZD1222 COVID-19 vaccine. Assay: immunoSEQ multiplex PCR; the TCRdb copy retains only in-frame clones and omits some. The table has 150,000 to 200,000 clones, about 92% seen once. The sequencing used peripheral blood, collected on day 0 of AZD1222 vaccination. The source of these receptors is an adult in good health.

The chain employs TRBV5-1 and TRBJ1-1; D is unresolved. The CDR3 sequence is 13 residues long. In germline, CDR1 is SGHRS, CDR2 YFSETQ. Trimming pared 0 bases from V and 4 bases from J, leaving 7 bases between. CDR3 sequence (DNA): TGCGCCAGCAGCTTGGGATCAAGCACTGAAGCTTTCTTT. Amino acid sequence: CASSLGSSTEAFF.

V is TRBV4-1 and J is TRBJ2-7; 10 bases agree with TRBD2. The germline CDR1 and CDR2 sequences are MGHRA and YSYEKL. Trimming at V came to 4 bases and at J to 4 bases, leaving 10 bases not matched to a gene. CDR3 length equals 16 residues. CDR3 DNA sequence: TGCGCCAGCAGCCCCCTCTTGGGACTAGCGCTATACGAGCAGTACTTC. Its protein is CASSPLLGLALYEQYF.

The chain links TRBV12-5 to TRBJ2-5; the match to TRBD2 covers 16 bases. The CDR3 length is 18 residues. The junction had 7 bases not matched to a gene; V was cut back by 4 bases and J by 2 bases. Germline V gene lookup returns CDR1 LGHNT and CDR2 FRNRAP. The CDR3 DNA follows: TGTGCTAGTGGTTCGGGACTAGCGGGAGGGCCGGGGCAAGAGACCCAGTACTTC. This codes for CASGSGLAGGPGQETQYF.

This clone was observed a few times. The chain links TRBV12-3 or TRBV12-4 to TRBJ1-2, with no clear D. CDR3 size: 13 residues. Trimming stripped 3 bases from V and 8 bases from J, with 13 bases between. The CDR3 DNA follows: TGTGCCAGCAGTTTCGGTCGCCTAAGAGGCTACACCTTC. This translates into CASSFGRLRGYTF.

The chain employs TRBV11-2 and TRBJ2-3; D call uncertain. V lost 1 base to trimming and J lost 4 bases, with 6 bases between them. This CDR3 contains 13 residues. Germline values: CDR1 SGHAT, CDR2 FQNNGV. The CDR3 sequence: CASSLGNPDTQYF. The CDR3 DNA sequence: TGTGCCAGCAGCTTAGGAAACCCAGATACGCAGTATTTT.

CDR3 protein: CASSLRLAGVNEQFF. The CDR3 nucleotides are TGTGCCAGCAGCTTGAGGCTAGCGGGAGTGAATGAGCAGTTCTTC. This chain uses TRBV5-4 with TRBJ2-1; 10 bases match TRBD2. The V gene's germline CDR1 is SGHNT and CDR2 YYREEE (reference sequence). CDR3 length: 15 residues. Trimming cost V 1 base and J 7 bases; bases outside gene matches: 5.

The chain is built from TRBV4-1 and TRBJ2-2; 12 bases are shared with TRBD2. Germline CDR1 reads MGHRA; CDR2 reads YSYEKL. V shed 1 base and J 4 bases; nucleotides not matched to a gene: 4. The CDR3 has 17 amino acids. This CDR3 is CASSQGRTSGTTGELFF. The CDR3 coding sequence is TGCGCCAGCAGCCAAGGCAGGACTAGCGGGACCACCGGGGAGCTGTTTTTT.

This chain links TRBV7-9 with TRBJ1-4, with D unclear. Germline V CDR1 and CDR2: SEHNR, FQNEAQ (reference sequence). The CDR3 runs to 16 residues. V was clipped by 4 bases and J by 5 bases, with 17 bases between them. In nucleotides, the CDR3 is TGTGCCAGCAGCTCCCTAACTCTAGGGAGCAATGAAAAACTGTTTTTT. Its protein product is CASSSLTLGSNEKLFF.

In DNA form, the CDR3 reads TGCGCCAGCAGCTTGGGAGGGGGTGCCTCTGGAAACACCATATATTTT. Protein product: CASSLGGGASGNTIYF. The chain recombines TRBV5-1 with TRBJ1-3, with a possible D match to TRBD1 (6 bases). Per germline, CDR1 SGHRS and CDR2 YFSETQ. Trimming removed 0 bases at V and 0 bases at J, with 10 bases between. This CDR3 contains 16 residues.

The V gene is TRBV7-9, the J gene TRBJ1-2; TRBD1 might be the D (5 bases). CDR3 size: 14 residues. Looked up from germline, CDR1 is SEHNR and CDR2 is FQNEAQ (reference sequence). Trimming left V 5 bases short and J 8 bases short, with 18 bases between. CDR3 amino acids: CASSAPGTGFGYTF. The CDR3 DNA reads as TGTGCCAGCAGCGCGCCAGGTACAGGCTTCGGCTACACCTTC. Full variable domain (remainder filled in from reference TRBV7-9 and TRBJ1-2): DTGVSQNPRHKITKRGQNVTFRCDPISEHNRLYWYRQTLGQGPEFLTYFQNEAQLEKSRLLSDRFSAERPKGSFSTLEIQRTEQGDSAMYLCASSAPGTGFGYTFGSGTRLTVV.

As DNA, the CDR3 is TGTGCCAGTAGTATTGGAGGTGGTAAGGACATTCAGTACTTC. Translated: CASSIGGGKDIQYF. The chain is built from TRBV19 and TRBJ2-4; possible D gene TRBD2, 5 bases. Germline V CDR1 and CDR2: LNHDA, SQIVND (reference sequence). Trimming cost V 3 bases and J 8 bases, with 14 bases left between them. CDR3 length equals 14 residues. The whole variable domain, filled in from reference TRBV19 and TRBJ2-4, reads DGGITQSPKYLFRKEGQNVTLSCEQNLNHDAMYWYRQDPGQGLRLIYYSQIVNDFQKGDIAEGYSVSREKKESFPLTVTSAQKNPTAFYLCASSIGGGKDIQYFGAGTRLSVL.

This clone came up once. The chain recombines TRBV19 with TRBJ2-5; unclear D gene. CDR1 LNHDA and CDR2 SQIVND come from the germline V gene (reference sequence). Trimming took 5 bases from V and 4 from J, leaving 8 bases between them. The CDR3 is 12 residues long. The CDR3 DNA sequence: TGTGCCAGTAGTCGCGTGGGAGAGACCCAGTACTTC. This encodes CASSRVGETQYF.

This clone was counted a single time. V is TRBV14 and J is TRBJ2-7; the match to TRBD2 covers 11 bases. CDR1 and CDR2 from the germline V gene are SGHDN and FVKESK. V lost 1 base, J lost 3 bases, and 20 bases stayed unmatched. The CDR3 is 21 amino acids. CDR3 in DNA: TGTGCCAGCAGCCAAGCAAAACCCGAACAGCCCGGGACTAGCGGACTCTACGAGCAGTACTTC. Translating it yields CASSQAKPEQPGTSGLYEQYF.

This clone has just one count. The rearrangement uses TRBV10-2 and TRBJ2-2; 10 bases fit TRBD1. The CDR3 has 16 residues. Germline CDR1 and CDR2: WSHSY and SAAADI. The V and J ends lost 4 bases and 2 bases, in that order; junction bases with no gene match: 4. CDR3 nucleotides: TGCGCCAGCAGTGGGGACAGGGGTGGAAACACCGGGGAGCTGTTTTTT. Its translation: CASSGDRGGNTGELFF.

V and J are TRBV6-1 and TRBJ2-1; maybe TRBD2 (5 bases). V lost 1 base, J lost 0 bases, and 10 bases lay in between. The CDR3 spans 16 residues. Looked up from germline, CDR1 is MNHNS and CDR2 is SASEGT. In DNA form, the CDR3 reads TGTGCCAGCAGTGAAGGAGGGTACGGCTCCTACAATGAGCAGTTCTTC. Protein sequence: CASSEGGYGSYNEQFF.

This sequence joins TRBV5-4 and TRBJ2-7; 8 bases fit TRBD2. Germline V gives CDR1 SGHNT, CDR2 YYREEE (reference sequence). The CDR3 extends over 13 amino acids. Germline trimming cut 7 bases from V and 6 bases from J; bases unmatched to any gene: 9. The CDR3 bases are TGTGCCAGCGATAACGGGGGGGGTCGCGAGCAGTACTTC. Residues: CASDNGGGREQYF.

This CDR3 is CASSKRPQGDYGYTF. CDR3 nucleotide sequence: TGTGCCAGCAGCAAACGCCCACAGGGAGACTATGGCTACACCTTC. The chain recombines TRBV21-1 with TRBJ1-2; the table's D gene call, TRBD1, was not cross checked with the DNA. TRBV21-1 counts as a pseudogene. There are 15 residues in the CDR3.

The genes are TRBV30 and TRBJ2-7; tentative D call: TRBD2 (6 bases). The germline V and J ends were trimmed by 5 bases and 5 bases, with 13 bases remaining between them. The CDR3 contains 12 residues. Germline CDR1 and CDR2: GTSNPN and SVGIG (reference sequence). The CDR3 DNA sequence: TGTGCCTGGGGGGAGGTGACCCACGAGCAGTACTTC. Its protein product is CAWGEVTHEQYF.

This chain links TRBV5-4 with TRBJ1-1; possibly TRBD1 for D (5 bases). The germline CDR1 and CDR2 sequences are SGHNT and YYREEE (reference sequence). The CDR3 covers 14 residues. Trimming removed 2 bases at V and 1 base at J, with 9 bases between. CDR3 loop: CASSLLQGNTEAFF. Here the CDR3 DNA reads TGTGCCAGCAGCTTATTGCAGGGGAACACTGAAGCTTTCTTT.

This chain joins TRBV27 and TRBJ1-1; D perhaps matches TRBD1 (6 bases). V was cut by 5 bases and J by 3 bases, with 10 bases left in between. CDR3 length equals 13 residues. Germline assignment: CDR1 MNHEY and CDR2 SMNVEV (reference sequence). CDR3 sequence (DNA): TGTGCCAGCAGTCAGGGGTGGGACACTGAAGCTTTCTTT. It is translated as CASSQGWDTEAFF.

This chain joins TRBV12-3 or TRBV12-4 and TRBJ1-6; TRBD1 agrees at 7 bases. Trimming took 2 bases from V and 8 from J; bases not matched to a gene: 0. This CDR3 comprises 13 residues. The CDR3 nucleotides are TGTGCCAGCAGTTTAACAGGGGATTCACCCCTCCACTTT. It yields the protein CASSLTGDSPLHF.

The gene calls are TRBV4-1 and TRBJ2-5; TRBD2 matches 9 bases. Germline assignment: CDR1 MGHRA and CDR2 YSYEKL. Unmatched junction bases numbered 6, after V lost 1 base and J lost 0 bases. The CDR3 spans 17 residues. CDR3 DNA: TGCGCCAGCAGCCAAGCGACATCTAGCGGGGACCAAGAGACCCAGTACTTC. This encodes CASSQATSSGDQETQYF.

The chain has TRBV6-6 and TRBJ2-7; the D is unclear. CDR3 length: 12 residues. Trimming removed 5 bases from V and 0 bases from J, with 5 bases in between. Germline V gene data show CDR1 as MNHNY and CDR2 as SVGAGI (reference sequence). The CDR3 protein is CASSTSSYEQYF. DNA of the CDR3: TGTGCCAGCAGTACAAGCTCCTACGAGCAGTACTTC.

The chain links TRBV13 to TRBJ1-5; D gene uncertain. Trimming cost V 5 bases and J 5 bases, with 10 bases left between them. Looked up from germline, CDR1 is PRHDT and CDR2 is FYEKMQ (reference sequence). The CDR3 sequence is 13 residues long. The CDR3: CASSTRPDQPQHF. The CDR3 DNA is TGTGCCAGCAGCACCCGTCCCGATCAGCCCCAGCATTTT.

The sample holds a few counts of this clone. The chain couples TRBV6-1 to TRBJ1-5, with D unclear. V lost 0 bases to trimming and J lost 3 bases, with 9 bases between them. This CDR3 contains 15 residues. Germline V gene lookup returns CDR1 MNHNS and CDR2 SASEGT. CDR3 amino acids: CASSEAHGLNQPQHF. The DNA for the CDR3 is TGTGCCAGCAGTGAAGCGCACGGACTCAATCAGCCCCAGCATTTT.

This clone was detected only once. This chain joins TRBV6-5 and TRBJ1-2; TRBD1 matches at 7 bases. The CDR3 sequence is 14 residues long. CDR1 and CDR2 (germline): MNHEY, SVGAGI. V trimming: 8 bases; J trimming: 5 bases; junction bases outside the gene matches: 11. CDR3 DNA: TGTGCCAGCTACGGCACAGGGGCTGGATATGGCTACACCTTC. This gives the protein CASYGTGAGYGYTF.

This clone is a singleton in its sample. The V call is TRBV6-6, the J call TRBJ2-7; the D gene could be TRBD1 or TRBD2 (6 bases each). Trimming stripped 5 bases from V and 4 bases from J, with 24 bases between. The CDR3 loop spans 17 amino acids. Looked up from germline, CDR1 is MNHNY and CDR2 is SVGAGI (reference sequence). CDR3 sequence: CASSPITGQAGGYEQYF. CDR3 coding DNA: TGTGCCAGCAGTCCCATAACAGGGCAGGCCGGAGGGTACGAGCAGTACTTC.